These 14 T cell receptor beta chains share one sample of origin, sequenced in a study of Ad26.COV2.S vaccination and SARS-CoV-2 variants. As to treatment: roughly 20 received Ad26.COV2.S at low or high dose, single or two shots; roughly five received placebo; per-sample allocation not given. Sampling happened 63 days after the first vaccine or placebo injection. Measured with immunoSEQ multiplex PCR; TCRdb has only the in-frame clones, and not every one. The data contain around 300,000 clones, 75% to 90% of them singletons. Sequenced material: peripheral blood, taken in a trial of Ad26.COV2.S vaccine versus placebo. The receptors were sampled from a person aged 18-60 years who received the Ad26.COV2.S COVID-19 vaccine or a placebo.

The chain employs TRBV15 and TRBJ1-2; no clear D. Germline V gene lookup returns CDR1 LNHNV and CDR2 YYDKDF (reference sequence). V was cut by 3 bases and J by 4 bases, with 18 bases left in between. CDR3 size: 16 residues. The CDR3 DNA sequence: TGTGCCACCAGCAGGGATTTGACTGACGTCTCCTATGGCTACACCTTC. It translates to CATSRDLTDVSYGYTF. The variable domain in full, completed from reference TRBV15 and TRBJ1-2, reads DAMVIQNPRYQVTQFGKPVTLSCSQTLNHNVMYWYQQKSSQAPKLLFHYYDKDFNNEADTPDNFQSRRPNTSFCFLDIRSPGLGDTAMYLCATSRDLTDVSYGYTFGSGTRLTVV.

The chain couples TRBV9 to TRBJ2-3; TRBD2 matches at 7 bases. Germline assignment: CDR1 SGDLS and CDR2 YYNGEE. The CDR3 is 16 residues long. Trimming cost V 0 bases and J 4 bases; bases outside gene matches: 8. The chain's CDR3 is CASSVVGSGLSDTQYF. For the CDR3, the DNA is TGTGCCAGCAGCGTAGTGGGTAGCGGGCTATCAGATACGCAGTATTTT.

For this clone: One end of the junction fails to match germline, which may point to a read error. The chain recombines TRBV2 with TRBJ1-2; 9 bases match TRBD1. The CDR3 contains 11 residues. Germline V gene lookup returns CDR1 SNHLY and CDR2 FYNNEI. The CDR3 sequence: CASSEAGTGRF. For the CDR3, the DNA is TGTGCCAGCAGTGAAGCGGGGACAGGGCGCTTC.

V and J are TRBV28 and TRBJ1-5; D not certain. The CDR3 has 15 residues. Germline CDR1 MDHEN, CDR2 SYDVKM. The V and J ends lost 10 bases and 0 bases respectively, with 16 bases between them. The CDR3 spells CATRNPGNSNQPQHF. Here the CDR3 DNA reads TGTGCCACCCGAAACCCGGGCAATAGCAATCAGCCCCAGCATTTT.

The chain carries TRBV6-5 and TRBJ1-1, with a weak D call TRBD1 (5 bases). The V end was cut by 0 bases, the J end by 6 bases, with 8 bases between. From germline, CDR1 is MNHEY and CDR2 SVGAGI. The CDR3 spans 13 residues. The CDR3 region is CASSYSWGSEAFF. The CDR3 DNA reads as TGTGCCAGCAGTTACTCTTGGGGGTCTGAAGCTTTCTTT.

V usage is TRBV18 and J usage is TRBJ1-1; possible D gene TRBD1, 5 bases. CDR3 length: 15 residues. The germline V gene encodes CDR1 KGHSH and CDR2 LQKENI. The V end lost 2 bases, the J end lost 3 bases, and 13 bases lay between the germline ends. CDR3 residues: CASSPYRSGDTEAFF. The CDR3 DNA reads TGTGCCAGCTCACCATACAGGTCCGGGGACACTGAAGCTTTCTTT.

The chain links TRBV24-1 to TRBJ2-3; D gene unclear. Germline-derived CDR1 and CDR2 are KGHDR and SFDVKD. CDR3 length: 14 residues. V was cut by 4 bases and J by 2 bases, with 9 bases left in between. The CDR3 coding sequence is TGTGCCACCAGTGAAGGGCAACTCACAGATACGCAGTATTTT. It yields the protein CATSEGQLTDTQYF.

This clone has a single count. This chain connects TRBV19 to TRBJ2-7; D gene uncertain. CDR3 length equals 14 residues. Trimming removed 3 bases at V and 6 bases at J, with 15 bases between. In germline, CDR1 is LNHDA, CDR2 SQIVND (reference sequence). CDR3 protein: CASSIGYWVGEQYF. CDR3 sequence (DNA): TGTGCCAGTAGTATCGGATACTGGGTTGGCGAGCAGTACTTC. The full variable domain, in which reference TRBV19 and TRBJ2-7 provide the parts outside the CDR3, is DGGITQSPKYLFRKEGQNVTLSCEQNLNHDAMYWYRQDPGQGLRLIYYSQIVNDFQKGDIAEGYSVSREKKESFPLTVTSAQKNPTAFYLCASSIGYWVGEQYFGPGTRLTVT.

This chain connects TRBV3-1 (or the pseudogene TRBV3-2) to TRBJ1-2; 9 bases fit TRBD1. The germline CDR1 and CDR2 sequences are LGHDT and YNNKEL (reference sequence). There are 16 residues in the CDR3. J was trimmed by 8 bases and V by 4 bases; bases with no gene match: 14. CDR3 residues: CASSPPFTGGRTGYTF. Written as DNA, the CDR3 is TGTGCCAGCAGCCCCCCTTTCACAGGGGGCAGAACGGGCTACACCTTC.

CDR3 bases: TGTGCCTGGAGCCCACTAGCGGGAGTAACCTACGAGCAGTACGTC. It translates to CAWSPLAGVTYEQYV. V and J are TRBV30 and TRBJ2-7, with 11 bases matching TRBD2. This CDR3 contains 15 residues. Trimming took 3 bases from V and 2 from J; bases not matched to a gene: 6. Per the germline V gene, CDR1 is GTSNPN and CDR2 is SVGIG (reference sequence).

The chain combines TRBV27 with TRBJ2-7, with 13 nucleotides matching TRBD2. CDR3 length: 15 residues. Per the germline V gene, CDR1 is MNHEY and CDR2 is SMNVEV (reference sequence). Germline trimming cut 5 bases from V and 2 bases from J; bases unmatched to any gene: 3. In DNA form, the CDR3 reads TGTGCCAGCAGTCCCGGGACTAGCGGGGCCTACGAGCAGTACGTC. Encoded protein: CASSPGTSGAYEQYV.

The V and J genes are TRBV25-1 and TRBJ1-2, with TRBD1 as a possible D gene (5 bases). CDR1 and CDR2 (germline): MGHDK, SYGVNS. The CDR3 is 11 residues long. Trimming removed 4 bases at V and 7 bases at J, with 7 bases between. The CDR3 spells CASSGGFGYTF. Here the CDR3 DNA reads TGTGCCAGCAGTGGGGGGTTTGGCTACACCTTC.

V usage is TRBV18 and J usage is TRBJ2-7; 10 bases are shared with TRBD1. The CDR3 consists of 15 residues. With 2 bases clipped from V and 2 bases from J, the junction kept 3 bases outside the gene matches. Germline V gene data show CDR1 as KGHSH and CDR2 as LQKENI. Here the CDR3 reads CASSPSGQGAYEQYF. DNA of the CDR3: TGTGCCAGCTCACCATCTGGACAGGGGGCCTACGAGCAGTACTTC.

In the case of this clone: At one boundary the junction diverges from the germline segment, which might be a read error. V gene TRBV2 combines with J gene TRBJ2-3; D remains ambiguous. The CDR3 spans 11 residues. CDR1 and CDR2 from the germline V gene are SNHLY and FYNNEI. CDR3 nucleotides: TGTGCCAGCAGTGCCCCGGACCCCCTGGATTTT. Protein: CASSAPDPLDF.